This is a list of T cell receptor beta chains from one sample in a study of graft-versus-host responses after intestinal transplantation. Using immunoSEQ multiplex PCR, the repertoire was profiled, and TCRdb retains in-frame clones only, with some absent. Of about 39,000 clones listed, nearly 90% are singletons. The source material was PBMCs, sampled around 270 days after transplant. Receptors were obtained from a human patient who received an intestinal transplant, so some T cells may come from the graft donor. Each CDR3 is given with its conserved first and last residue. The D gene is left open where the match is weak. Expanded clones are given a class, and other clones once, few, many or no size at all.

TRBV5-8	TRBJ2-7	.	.	TGTGCCAGCAGCTTAAGGGATCCCTACGAGCAGTACTTC	CASSLRDPYEQYF
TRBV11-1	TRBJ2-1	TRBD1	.	TGTGCCAGCAGCTTTTGGGATCTTGGACAGGGGAGAAATGAGCAGTTCTTC	CASSFWDLGQGRNEQFF
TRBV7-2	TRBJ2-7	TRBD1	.	TGTGCCAGCAGCTTAGACAGGGGGCGGTACGAGCAGTACTTC	CASSLDRGRYEQYF
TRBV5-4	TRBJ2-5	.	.	TGTGCCAGCAGCACACTACAGGGAAAGGAAGAGACCCAGTACTTC	CASSTLQGKEETQYF
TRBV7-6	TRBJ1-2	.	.	TGTGCCAGCAGCCTGCAACCCTCAGCCGGCTACACCTTC	CASSLQPSAGYTF
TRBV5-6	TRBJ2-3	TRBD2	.	TGTGCCAGCAGCTTGATAGCCGGGACTAGCGGAACAGATACGCAGTATTTT	CASSLIAGTSGTDTQYF
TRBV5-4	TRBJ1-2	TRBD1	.	TGTGCCAGCAGCCCCAGGGGGCGGTCCCTGATTGACCCTTCCTACACCTTC	CASSPRGRSLIDPSYTF
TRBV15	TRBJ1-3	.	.	TGTGCCACCAGCAGAGGAGTCAGGGACAACGGAAACACCATATATTTT	CATSRGVRDNGNTIYF
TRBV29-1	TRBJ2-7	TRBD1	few	TGCAGCGTTGCAGTCGTAACAGGGGGCCAAATAAATTCCTACGAGCAGTACTTC	CSVAVVTGGQINSYEQYF
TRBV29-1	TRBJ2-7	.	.	TGCAGCGTTGAAACCGAGTCCTACGAGCAGTACTTC	CSVETESYEQYF
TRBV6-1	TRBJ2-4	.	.	TGTGCCAGCAGTGCGCTCTACAGGGAATACCCCAAAAACATTCAGTACTTC	CASSALYREYPKNIQYF
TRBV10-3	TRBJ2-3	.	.	TGTGCCATCTCGACTAGTACCACCGTGACAGATACGCAGTATTTT	CAISTSTTVTDTQYF
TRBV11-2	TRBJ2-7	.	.	TGTGCCAGCAGCCCTGCTTCACGCTACGAGCAGTACTTC	CASSPASRYEQYF
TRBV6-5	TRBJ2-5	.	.	TGTGCCAGCAGTCCCTCTGGCAGCCAAGAGACCCAGTACTTC	CASSPSGSQETQYF
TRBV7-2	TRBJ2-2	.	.	TGTGCCAGCAGCTTAAACAGGGAGCTGTTTTTT	CASSLNRELFF
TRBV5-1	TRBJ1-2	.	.	TGCGCCAGCAGCTCCGTTCGGGGACTCACTAACTATGGCTACACCTTC	CASSSVRGLTNYGYTF